This T cell receptor beta chain is from a study of blood T cell repertoires in COVID-19. Study details: The United States, Italy and Spain were the sources of the acute and convalescent COVID-19 samples. In each case, the material was cDNA or gDNA derived from T cells, B-cell-depleted T cells, or PBMCs.

About this clone: One end of the junction varies from germline; a read error may be responsible.

As originally analysed: The authors estimated nucleated cell counts from reference gene primer amplification. Method: immunoSEQ multiplex PCR; TCRdb's copy keeps in-frame clones and lacks some. V and J calls and clone size are as listed in that table; D and trimming were resolved from the DNA. The sample has around 210,000 clones, 85% to 90% seen once. The CDR3 has 12 residues. The V gene's germline CDR1 is SSHAT and CDR2 FNYEAQ (reference sequence). The sequencing sample was made of peripheral blood. The chain is built from TRBV7-7 and TRBJ2-5, with a weak D call TRBD2 (5 bases). The sequence was collected from a woman in her 70s with acute or convalescent COVID-19. The CDR3 reads CASSSGSGTQYF. CDR3 bases: TGTGCTAGCAGTAGTGGGAGCGGGACCCAGTACTTC.